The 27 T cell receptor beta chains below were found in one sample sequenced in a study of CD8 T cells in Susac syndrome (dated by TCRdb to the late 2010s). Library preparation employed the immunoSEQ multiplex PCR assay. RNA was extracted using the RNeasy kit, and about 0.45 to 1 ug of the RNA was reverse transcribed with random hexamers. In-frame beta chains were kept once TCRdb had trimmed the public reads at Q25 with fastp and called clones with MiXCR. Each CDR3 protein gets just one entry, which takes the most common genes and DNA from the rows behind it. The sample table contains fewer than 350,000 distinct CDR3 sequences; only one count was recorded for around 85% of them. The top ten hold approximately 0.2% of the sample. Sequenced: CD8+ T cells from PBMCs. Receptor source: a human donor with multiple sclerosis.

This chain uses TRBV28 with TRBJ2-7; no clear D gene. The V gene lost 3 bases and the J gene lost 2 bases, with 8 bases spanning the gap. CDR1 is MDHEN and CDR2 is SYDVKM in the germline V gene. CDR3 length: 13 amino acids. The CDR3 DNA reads TGTGCCAGCAGTTTTGAAACCACCTACGAGCAGTACTTC. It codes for CASSFETTYEQYF.

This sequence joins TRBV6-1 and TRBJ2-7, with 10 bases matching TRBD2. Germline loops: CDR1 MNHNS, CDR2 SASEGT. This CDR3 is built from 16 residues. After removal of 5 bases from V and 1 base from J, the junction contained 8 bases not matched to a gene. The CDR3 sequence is CASSPNLAGGSYEQYF. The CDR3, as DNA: TGTGCCAGCAGTCCAAACTTAGCGGGAGGTTCCTACGAGCAGTACTTC.

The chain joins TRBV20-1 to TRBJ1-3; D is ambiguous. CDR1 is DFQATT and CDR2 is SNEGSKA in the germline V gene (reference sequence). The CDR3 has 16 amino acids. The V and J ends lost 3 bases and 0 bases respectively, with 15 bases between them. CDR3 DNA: TGCAGTGCTAGTTCATCGGCCTCTTACTCTGGAAACACCATATATTTT. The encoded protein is CSASSSASYSGNTIYF.

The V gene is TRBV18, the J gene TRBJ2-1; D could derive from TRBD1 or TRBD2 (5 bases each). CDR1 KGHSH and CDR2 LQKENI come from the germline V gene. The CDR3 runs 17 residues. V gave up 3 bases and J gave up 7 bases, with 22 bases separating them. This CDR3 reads CASSPPTGQGAGNEQFF. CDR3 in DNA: TGTGCCAGCTCACCCCCTACCGGGCAGGGAGCAGGGAATGAGCAGTTCTTC.

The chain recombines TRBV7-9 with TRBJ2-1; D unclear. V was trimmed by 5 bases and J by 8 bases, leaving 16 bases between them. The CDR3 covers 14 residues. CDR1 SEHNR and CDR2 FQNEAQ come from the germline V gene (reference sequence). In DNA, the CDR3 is TGTGCCAGCAGCGCATTCGGCCTTGGGGATGAGCAGTTCTTC. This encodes CASSAFGLGDEQFF. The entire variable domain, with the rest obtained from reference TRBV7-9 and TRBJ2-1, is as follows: DTGVSQNPRHKITKRGQNVTFRCDPISEHNRLYWYRQTLGQGPEFLTYFQNEAQLEKSRLLSDRFSAERPKGSFSTLEIQRTEQGDSAMYLCASSAFGLGDEQFFGPGTRLTVL.

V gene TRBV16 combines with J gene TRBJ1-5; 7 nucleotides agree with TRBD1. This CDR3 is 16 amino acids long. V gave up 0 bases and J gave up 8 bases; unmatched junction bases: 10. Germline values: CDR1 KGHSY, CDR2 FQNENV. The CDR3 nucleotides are TGTGCCAGCAGCCAATCAGGGGGCTTGTACCCCGAGCCCCAGCATTTT. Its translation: CASSQSGGLYPEPQHF. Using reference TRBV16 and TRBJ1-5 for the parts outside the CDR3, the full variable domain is GEEVAQTPKHLVRGEGQKAKLYCAPIKGHSYVFWYQQVLKNEFKFLISFQNENVFDETGMPKERFSAKCLPNSPCSLEIQATKLEDSAVYFCASSQSGGLYPEPQHFGDGTRLSIL.

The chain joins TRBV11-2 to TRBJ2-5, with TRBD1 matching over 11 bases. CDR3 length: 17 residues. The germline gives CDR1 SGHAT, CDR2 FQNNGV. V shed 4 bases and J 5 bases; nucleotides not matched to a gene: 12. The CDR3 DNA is TGTGCCAGCAGCTCGGTAGGAGGGACAGGGGGAATTGAGACCCAGTACTTC. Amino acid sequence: CASSSVGGTGGIETQYF.

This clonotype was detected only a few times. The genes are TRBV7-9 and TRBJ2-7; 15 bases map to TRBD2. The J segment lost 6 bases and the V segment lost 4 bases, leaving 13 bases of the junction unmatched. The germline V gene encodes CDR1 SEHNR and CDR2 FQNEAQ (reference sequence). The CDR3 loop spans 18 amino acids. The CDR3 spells CASSWGLAGGSGGFEQYF. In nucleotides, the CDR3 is TGTGCCAGCAGCTGGGGACTAGCGGGAGGTAGTGGTGGATTCGAGCAGTACTTC.

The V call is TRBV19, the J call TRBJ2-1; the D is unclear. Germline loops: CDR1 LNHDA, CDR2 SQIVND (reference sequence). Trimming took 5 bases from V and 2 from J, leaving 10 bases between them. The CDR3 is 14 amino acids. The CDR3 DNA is TGTGCCAGTAGTCCCCGTTGCGCCTACAATGAGCAGTTCTTC. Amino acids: CASSPRCAYNEQFF. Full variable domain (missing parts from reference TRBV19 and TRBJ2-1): DGGITQSPKYLFRKEGQNVTLSCEQNLNHDAMYWYRQDPGQGLRLIYYSQIVNDFQKGDIAEGYSVSREKKESFPLTVTSAQKNPTAFYLCASSPRCAYNEQFFGPGTRLTVL.

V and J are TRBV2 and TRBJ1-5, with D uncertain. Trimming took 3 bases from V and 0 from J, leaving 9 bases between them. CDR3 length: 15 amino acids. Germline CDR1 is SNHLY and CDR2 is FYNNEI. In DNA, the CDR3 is TGTGCCAGCAGTGATAGCCAGCATAGCAATCAGCCCCAGCATTTT. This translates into CASSDSQHSNQPQHF. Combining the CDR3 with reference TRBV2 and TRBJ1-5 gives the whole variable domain EPEVTQTPSHQVTQMGQEVILRCVPISNHLYFYWYRQILGQKVEFLVSFYNNEISEKSEIFDDQFSVERPDGSNFTLKIRSTKLEDSAMYFCASSDSQHSNQPQHFGDGTRLSIL.

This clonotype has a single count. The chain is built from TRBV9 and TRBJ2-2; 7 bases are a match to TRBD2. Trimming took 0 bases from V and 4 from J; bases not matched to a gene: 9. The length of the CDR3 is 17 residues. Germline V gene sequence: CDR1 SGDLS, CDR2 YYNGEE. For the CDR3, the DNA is TGTGCCAGCAGCGTAGTGGCGGGAGTGGGTTTCACCGGGGAGCTGTTTTTT. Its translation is CASSVVAGVGFTGELFF.

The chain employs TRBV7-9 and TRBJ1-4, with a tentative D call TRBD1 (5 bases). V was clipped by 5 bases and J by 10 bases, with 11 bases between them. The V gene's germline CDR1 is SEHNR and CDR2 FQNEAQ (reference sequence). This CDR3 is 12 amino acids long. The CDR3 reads CASSIQAGKLFF. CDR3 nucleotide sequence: TGTGCCAGCAGCATACAGGCAGGAAAACTGTTTTTT.

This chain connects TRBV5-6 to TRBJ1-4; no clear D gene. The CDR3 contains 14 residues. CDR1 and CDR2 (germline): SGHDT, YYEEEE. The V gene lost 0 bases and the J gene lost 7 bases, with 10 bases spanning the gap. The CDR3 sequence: CASSLGRMSEKLFF. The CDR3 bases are TGTGCCAGCAGCTTGGGTAGGATGAGTGAAAAACTGTTTTTT.

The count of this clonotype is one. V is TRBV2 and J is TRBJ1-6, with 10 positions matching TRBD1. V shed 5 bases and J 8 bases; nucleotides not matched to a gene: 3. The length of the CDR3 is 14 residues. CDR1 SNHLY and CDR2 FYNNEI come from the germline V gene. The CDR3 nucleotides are TGTGCCAGCAGTCGGACAGGGGGGTATTCACCCCTCCACTTT. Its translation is CASSRTGGYSPLHF.

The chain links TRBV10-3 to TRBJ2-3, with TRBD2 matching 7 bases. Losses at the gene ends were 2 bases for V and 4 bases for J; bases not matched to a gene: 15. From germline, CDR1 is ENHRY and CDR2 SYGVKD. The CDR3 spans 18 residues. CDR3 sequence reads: CAISEAGVTFGAADTQYF. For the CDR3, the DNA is TGTGCCATCAGTGAGGCGGGAGTCACCTTTGGGGCCGCAGATACGCAGTATTTT.

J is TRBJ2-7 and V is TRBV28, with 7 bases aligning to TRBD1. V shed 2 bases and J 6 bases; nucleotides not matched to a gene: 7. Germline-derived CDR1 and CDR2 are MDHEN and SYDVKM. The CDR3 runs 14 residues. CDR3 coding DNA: TGTGCCAGCAGTTTAAAGGGGGACAGCTGCGAGCAGTACTTC. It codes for CASSLKGDSCEQYF.

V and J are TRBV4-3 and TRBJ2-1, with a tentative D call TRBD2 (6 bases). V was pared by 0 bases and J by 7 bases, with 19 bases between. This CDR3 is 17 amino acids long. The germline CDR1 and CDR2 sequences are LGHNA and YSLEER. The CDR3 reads CASSQDKARELGNEQFF. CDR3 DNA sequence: TGCGCCAGCAGCCAAGATAAAGCCCGGGAGCTGGGGAATGAGCAGTTCTTC.

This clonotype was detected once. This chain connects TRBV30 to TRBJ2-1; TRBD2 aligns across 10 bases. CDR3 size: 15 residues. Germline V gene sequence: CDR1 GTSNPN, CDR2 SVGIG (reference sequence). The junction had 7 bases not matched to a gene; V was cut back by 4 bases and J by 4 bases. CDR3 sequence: CAWTLGAGGYNEQFF. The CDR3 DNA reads TGTGCCTGGACCTTGGGAGCGGGAGGGTACAATGAGCAGTTCTTC. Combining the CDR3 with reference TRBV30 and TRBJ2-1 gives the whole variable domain SQTIHQWPATLVQPVGSPLSLECTVEGTSNPNLYWYRQAAGRGLQLLFYSVGIGQISSEVPQNLSASRPQDRQFILSSKKLLLSDSGFYLCAWTLGAGGYNEQFFGPGTRLTVL.

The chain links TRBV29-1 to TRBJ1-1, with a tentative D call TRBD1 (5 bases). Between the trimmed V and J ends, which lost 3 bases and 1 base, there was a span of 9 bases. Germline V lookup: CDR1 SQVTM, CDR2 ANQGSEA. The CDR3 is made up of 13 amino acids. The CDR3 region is CSVEGQKNTEAFF. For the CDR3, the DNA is TGCAGCGTTGAGGGGCAGAAGAACACTGAAGCTTTCTTT.

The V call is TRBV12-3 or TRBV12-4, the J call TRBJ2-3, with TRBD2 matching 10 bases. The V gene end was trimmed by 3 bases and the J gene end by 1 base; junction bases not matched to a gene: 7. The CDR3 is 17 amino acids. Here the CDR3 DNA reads TGTGCCAGCAGTTTCCCTAGCGGGAGTGTGGGCACAGATACGCAGTATTTT. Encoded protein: CASSFPSGSVGTDTQYF.

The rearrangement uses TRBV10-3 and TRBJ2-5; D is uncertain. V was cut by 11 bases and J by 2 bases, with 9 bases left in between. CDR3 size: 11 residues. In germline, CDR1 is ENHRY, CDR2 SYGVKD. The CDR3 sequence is CAASSQETQYF. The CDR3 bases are TGTGCCGCATCCTCTCAAGAGACCCAGTACTTC.

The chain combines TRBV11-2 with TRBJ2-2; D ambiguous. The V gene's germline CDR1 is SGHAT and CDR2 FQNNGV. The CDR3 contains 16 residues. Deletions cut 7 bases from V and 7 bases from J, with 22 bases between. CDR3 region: CASTQHTKVYIGELFF. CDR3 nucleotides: TGTGCCAGCACCCAACATACCAAGGTGTACATCGGGGAGCTGTTTTTT.

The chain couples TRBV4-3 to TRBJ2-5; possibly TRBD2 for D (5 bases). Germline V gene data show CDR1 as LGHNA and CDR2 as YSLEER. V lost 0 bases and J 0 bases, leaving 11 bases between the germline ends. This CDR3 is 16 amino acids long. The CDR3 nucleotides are TGCGCCAGCAGCCAAGATTGGTTAGCGTACCAAGAGACCCAGTACTTC. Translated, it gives CASSQDWLAYQETQYF.

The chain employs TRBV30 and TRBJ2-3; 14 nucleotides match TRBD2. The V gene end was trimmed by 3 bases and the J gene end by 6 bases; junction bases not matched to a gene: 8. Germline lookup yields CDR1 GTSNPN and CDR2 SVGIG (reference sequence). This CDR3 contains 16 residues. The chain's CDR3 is CAWRWGLAGVGDTQYF. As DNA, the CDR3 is TGTGCCTGGAGGTGGGGACTAGCGGGAGTGGGTGATACGCAGTATTTT.

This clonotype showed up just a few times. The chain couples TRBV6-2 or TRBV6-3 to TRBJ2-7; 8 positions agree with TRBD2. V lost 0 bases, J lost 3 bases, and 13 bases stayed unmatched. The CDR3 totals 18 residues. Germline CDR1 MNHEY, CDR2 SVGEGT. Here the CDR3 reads CASSYSPGKRESFYEQYF. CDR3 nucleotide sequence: TGTGCCAGCAGTTACTCCCCCGGAAAGCGGGAGTCCTTCTACGAGCAGTACTTC.

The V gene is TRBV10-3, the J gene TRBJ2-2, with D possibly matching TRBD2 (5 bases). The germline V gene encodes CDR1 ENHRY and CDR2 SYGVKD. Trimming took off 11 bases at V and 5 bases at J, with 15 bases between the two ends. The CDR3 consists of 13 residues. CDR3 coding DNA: TGTGCCCCCCTAAGAGGGCGGACCGGGGAGCTGTTTTTT. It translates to CAPLRGRTGELFF.

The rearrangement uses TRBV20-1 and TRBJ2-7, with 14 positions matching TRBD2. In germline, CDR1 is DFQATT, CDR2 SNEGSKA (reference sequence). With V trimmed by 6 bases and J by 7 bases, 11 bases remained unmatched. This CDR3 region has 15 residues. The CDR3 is CSANPGLAGAEEQYF. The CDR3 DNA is TGCAGTGCGAATCCGGGACTAGCGGGAGCCGAGGAGCAGTACTTC.